What follows is one T cell receptor (beta chain) and its context. This entry comes from a study of blood T cell repertoires in COVID-19. Study details: Whether acute or convalescent, the COVID-19 samples came from the United States, Italy and Spain. From T cells, B-cell-depleted T cells, or PBMCs came the material, which was cDNA or gDNA.

Authors' data handling: Cell counts per sample came from amplifying reference gene primers. Data came from immunoSEQ multiplex PCR; TCRdb stores just in-frame clones and leaves some out. V and J calls and clone size are as listed in that table; D and trimming were resolved from the DNA. This table holds approximately 54,000 clones, 90% found once. This TCR derives from a woman aged 40 to 55 with active COVID-19. The sequencing input was peripheral blood.

Here the CDR3 DNA reads TGTGCCAGCAGCTTAGCATCCCCCTACGAGCAGTACTTC. Amino acids: CASSLASPYEQYF. The chain is built from TRBV11-2 and TRBJ2-7; D uncertain. This CDR3 has 13 residues. Per germline, CDR1 SGHAT and CDR2 FQNNGV. Trimming pared 1 base from V and 2 bases from J, leaving 6 bases between.